These 10 T cell receptor beta chains share one sample of origin, sequenced in a study of identical twins. MiXCR, run by TCRdb on the 5' RACE reads, gives a single entry per CDR3 protein. The sample shows fewer than 800,000 distinct CDR3 sequences, just over 7% of them seen only once. In addition, the sample was reused for a study of yellow fever vaccine responses in identical twins.

The sequenced sample was PBMCs. Receptors were obtained from a woman aged 18 to 35 in good health.

Remarks on this clonotype: The junction differs from germline at one of its ends, possibly a read error. The chain links TRBV5-1 to TRBJ2-1; 9 bases match TRBD2. The CDR3 totals 16 residues. Germline V lookup: CDR1 SGHRS, CDR2 YFSETQ. CDR3 sequence reads: CASSLEAGGSHNEQFF. CDR3 DNA: TGCGCCAGCAGCCTGGAAGCGGGAGGCTCCCACAATGAGCAGTTCTTC.

This clonotype was seen at least ten times. The chain recombines TRBV4-1 with TRBJ2-7; D uncertain. This CDR3 has 14 residues. The V gene lost 0 bases and the J gene lost 6 bases, with 12 bases spanning the gap. Germline loops: CDR1 MGHRA, CDR2 YSYEKL. The CDR3 DNA sequence: TGCGCCAGCAGCCAAGATCCCGGTTCCCCCGAGCAGTACGTC. It yields the protein CASSQDPGSPEQYV.

This clonotype was observed a handful of times. The rearrangement uses TRBV5-1 and TRBJ2-1; TRBD1 is a possible D gene (6 bases). V was pared by 4 bases and J by 2 bases, with 13 bases between. The germline V gene has CDR1 SGHRS and CDR2 YFSETQ. CDR3 length: 15 amino acids. CDR3 coding DNA: TGCGCCAGCAGCACCACAGGGACCCCCTACAATGAGCAGTTCTTC. Translated, it gives CASSTTGTPYNEQFF. The full variable domain, rest sourced from reference TRBV5-1 and TRBJ2-1, is KAGVTQTPRYLIKTRGQQVTLSCSPISGHRSVSWYQQTPGQGLQFLFEYFSETQRNKGNFPGRFSGRQFSNSRSEMNVSTLELGDSALYLCASSTTGTPYNEQFFGPGTRLTVL.

This clonotype was recorded at least ten times. This chain connects TRBV21-1 to TRBJ2-5; the listed D gene, TRBD2, was not tested against the DNA. TRBV21-1 is described as a pseudogene. This CDR3 contains 16 residues. CDR3 coding DNA: TGTGCCAGCAGCACGCCTAGACTAGCGGGGGCAGAGACCCAGTACTTC. It yields the protein CASSTPRLAGAETQYF.

This clonotype was counted a few times. The rearrangement joins TRBV12-3 or TRBV12-4 to TRBJ2-7, with TRBD1 matching over 8 bases. With V trimmed by 3 bases and J by 4 bases, 11 bases remained unmatched. CDR3 length: 16 residues. The CDR3 region has the DNA TGTGCCAGCAGTTTGGGTCCCGGGACAGGCGGTTACGAGCAGTACGTC. It specifies CASSLGPGTGGYEQYV.

The chain combines TRBV7-2 with TRBJ2-5, with TRBD2 as a possible D gene (5 bases). The CDR3 is made up of 15 amino acids. V was pared by 3 bases and J by 0 bases, with 11 bases between. CDR1 and CDR2 (germline): SGHTA, FQGNSA. CDR3 nucleotide sequence: TGTGCCAGCAGCTTCGAGCGGAGGTACCAAGAGACCCAGTACTTC. Translation: CASSFERRYQETQYF. Using reference TRBV7-2 and TRBJ2-5 for the parts outside the CDR3, the full variable domain is GAGVSQSPSNKVTEKGKDVELRCDPISGHTALYWYRQSLGQGLEFLIYFQGNSAPDKSGLPSDRFSAERTGGSVSTLTIQRTQQEDSAVYLCASSFERRYQETQYFGPGTRLLVL.

This clonotype was recorded a few times. This sequence joins TRBV12-3 or TRBV12-4 and TRBJ2-7; tentatively, D is TRBD1 (5 bases). The CDR3 has 17 residues. V was cut by 3 bases and J by 2 bases, with 20 bases left in between. As DNA, the CDR3 is TGTGCCAGCAGTTTTGTTGTTGGACAAGGCCTAACCTACGAGCAGTACTTC. Protein product: CASSFVVGQGLTYEQYF.

V usage is TRBV11-2 and J usage is TRBJ2-1; D may correspond to TRBD1 or TRBD2 (6 bases each). Trimming removed 0 bases from V and 4 bases from J, with 13 bases in between. Germline assignment: CDR1 SGHAT and CDR2 FQNNGV. The length of the CDR3 is 16 residues. The chain's CDR3 is CASSLERRGVYNEQFF. In nucleotides, the CDR3 is TGTGCCAGCAGCTTAGAAAGGAGGGGGGTTTACAATGAGCAGTTCTTC.

The rearrangement links TRBV14 to TRBJ2-3; maybe TRBD1 (6 bases). V lost 0 bases, J lost 4 bases, and 20 bases lay in between. The CDR3 has 18 residues. Germline CDR1 is SGHDN and CDR2 is FVKESK. The CDR3 nucleotides are TGTGCCAGCAGCCAAGATCGAGGCCCGAGGGACATAGCAGATACGCAGTATTTT. It encodes CASSQDRGPRDIADTQYF.

This chain connects TRBV20-1 to TRBJ2-3; D is possibly TRBD1 (5 bases). The germline V gene encodes CDR1 DFQATT and CDR2 SNEGSKA (reference sequence). V was clipped by 3 bases and J by 3 bases, with 13 bases between them. This CDR3 is built from 14 residues. The CDR3 DNA reads TGCAGTGCTAGCAGGGTTTCTAGGACAGATACGCAGTATTTT. The encoded protein is CSASRVSRTDTQYF.